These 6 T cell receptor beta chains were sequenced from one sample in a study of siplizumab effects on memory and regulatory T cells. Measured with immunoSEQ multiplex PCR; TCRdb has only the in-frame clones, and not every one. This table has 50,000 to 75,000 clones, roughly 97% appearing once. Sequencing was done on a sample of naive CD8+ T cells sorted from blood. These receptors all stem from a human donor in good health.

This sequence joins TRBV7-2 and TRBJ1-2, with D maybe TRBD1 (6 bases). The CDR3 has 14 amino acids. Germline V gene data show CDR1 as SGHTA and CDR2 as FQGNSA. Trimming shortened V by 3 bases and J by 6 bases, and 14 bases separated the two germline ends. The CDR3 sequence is CASSFRQVNNGYTF. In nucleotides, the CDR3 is TGTGCCAGCAGCTTCAGACAGGTCAACAATGGCTACACCTTC.

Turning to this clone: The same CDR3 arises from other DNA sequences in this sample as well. The CDR3 region has the DNA TGTGCCAGCAGCCAAGGGAACGAGCAGTACTTC. This gives the protein CASSQGNEQYF. The chain has TRBV4-2 and TRBJ2-7; D is uncertain. V lost 1 base and J lost 5, with 3 bases in between. Germline V gene lookup returns CDR1 LGHNA and CDR2 YNFKEQ. The CDR3 has 11 amino acids.

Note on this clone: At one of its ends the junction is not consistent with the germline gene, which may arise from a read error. The CDR3 region is CASGFVGSDQKLFF. CDR3 sequence (DNA): TGTGCCAGCGGCTTTGTTGGGTCTGATCAAAAACTGTTTTTT. V gene TRBV11-2 combines with J gene TRBJ1-4; no firm D call. Germline V gives CDR1 SGHAT, CDR2 FQNNGV. The length of the CDR3 is 14 residues.

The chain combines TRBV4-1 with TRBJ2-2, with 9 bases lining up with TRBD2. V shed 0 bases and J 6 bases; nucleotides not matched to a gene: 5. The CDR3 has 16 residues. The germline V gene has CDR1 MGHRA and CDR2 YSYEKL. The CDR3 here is CASSQEGSGGAGELFF. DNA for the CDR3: TGCGCCAGCAGCCAAGAAGGTAGCGGGGGAGCCGGGGAGCTGTTTTTT.

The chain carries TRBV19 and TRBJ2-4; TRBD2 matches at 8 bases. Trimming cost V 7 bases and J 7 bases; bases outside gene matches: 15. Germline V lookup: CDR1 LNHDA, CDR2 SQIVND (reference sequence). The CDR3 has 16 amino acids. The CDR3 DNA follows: TGTGCCAGTACCCGGGGGAGCGGGGGTGCCTGGAACATTCAGTACTTC. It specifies CASTRGSGGAWNIQYF.

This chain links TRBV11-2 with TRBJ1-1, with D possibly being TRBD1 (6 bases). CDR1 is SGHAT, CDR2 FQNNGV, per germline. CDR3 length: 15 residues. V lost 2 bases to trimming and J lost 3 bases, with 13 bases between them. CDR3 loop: CASSLLGGLDTEAFF. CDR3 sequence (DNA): TGTGCCAGCAGCTTACTAGGGGGGCTAGACACTGAAGCTTTCTTT.